This T cell receptor (beta chain) was observed in a study of blood T cell repertoires in COVID-19. As processed by the authors: For nucleated cells, counts were estimated from reference gene primer amplification. Repertoires were generated with immunoSEQ multiplex PCR, while TCRdb's copy carries only in-frame clones and drops some. The V and J calls and the clone size are those of that table, but D and trimming were determined from the DNA. The sample records 200,000 or so clones, roughly 88% being singletons. The V gene lost 0 bases and the J gene lost 6 bases, with 5 bases spanning the gap. In germline, CDR1 is LGHNA, CDR2 YNFKEQ. The CDR3 is 12 amino acids.

The V call is TRBV4-2, the J call TRBJ1-1; D is unclear. Sequenced material: PBMCs or T cells enriched from blood (not recorded which). The sequence was collected from a woman between 40 and 55 years old with acute COVID-19. The DNA for the CDR3 is TGTGCCAGCAGCCAAGATGTCTCTGAAGCTTTCTTT. Translated, it gives CASSQDVSEAFF.